This entry features one TCR beta chain sequence. A few counts support this clonotype. Its binding antigen is unknown. It has no much larger one-base neighbor in the sample; base qualities were not kept. This entry comes from a study of regulatory T cells in long-lasting Graves disease listed by TCRdb under 2021. About the investigation overall: Persistent Graves' disease meant more than 5 years of antithyroid drug treatment with TSH receptor autoantibodies that stayed positive. The study took place in China and was registered as a clinical trial. On average, persistent Graves' disease patients in the clinical cohort had been on antithyroid drugs for about 10 years. Patients with persistent Graves' disease were compared with patients with newly diagnosed Graves' disease using TCR sequencing and RNA sequencing of peripheral blood. A total of about 35 samples underwent TCR sequencing, from roughly 13 patients with persistent Graves' disease and some 20 patients with newly diagnosed Graves' disease.

The library came from multiplex PCR. Sequenced using an Illumina HiSeq 4000. TCR beta libraries were built with iRepertoire HTBI primers and Arm-PCR amplification of CDR3 regions. PCR products were gel purified before sequencing. The paper's processing steps were these. Gene usage analysis of CDR3 amino acid clonotypes used the 60 to 75 TRBV and about 13 TRBJ segments found across samples. COPE and FqMerger were used to merge the filtered high-quality paired reads into contigs. BLAST was used to align contigs to the IMGT TRBV, TRBD and TRBJ reference genes, and CDR3 was defined following IMGT. Clonotypes above 0.1% frequency were classified as highly expanded clones. Shannon entropy served as the measure of repertoire diversity, while the Gini coefficient captured V-J evenness. A clonotype was considered public if more than one individual shared it. TCRdb cleaned the public reads at Q25 with fastp, built clones with MiXCR and kept in-frame beta chains. Each CDR3 protein gets just one entry, which takes the most common genes and DNA from the rows behind it. The V and J calls were determined by TCRdb, not by the authors. Here the sample has over 300,000 distinct CDR3 sequences; 15% to 20% occur a single time. Of the sample, around 30% falls within the top ten clones.

The CDR3 holds 18 amino acids from the cysteine to the phenylalanine. Here the CDR3 DNA is all that survives: 54 bases in frame from base 1. Unmatched junction bases come to 13, with V trimmed by 3 bases and J by 0 bases. Looking up the germline V gene yields CDR1 SQVTM and CDR2 ANQGSEA. Results and caveats for the whole study, not just this receptor: Sequencing and analysis were restricted to the TCR beta chain. The authors noted that the small sample size was a limitation that may lower accuracy. Lower TCR Shannon entropy and fewer highly expanded clones were observed in persistent Graves' disease patients than in newly diagnosed patients, which suggested clonal expansion. More public clonotypes were shared among persistent patients (about 2,800) than among newly diagnosed patients (more than 900). TRBV28, TRBJ1-2 and TRBJ2-5 were preferentially used in persistent disease, while TRBV20-1 and TRBJ2-1 were favored in newly diagnosed disease. The study examined only peripheral blood because the primary lesion, thyroid tissue, could not be accessed.

Sample time point, as interpreted from the label and publication: persistent/refractory GD, antithyroid drugs over 5 years with positive TRAb. RNA was extracted from PBMCs in TRIzol for both TCR sequencing and RNA sequencing. The diagnosis of Graves' disease was made according to American Thyroid Association guidelines. Recruitment of patients was carried out at an endocrinology department in Xi'an, China. Each patient gave approximately 9.7 milliliters of peripheral blood, collected in an EDTA anticoagulant tube. Ficoll Paque Plus density gradient separation was used to isolate PBMCs, and no additional T cell sorting was done. An Agilent 2100 Bioanalyzer and agarose gel were used to assess RNA quality, and a NanoDrop 2000 was used to measure RNA concentration.

The TCR was taken from a female donor with Graves disease. The sequences come from peripheral blood mononuclear cells (PBMCs), collected when the disease was refractory, from a patient treated with antithyroid drugs. Recombination linked TRBV29-1 to TRBJ2-7; a stretch of 11 junction bases matches TRBD1. The bases read TGCAGCGTTGAGTTCCGGACAGGGGGCTTGACCAACTCCTACGAGCAGTACTTC. Translated, it gives CSVEFRTGGLTNSYEQYF.